Listed below are T cell receptor beta chains from one sample, sequenced in a study of blood T cells in healthy people across ages. MiXCR, applied by TCRdb to the 5' RACE reads, yields one record per CDR3 protein. Among over a million distinct CDR3 sequences listed, approximately 25% were seen once. The sample was also linked to a second study, of T cells of mothers and their children.

What was sequenced was blood. These receptor sequences come from a girl aged 2-15 years in good health. Each CDR3 is given with its conserved first and last residue. D genes are given only for firm matches. Rows may omit the clone size; those that give it use once, few, many or a size class.

J,V,size,D,CDR3,DNA
TRBJ1-2,TRBV4-3,NA,NA,CASSPRSYYGYTF,TGCGCCAGCAGCCCCCGTTCATATTATGGCTACACCTTC
TRBJ2-1,TRBV27,NA,NA,CASSSAAIVGQGNEQFF,TGTGCCAGCAGTTCTGCTGCGATAGTGGGGCAGGGGAATGAGCAGTTCTTC
TRBJ2-3,TRBV20-1,NA,NA,CSASPTRSRGDTQYF,TGCAGTGCTAGTCCCACTCGATCTCGGGGAGATACGCAGTATTTT
TRBJ1-1,TRBV7-8,NA,TRBD1,CASSNRIDRVGAFF,TGTGCCAGCAGCAACCGTATAGACAGGGTTGGAGCTTTCTTT
TRBJ2-7,TRBV5-1,NA,NA,CASSLSDYYEQYF,TGCGCCAGCAGCTTGTCGGATTACTACGAGCAGTACTTC
TRBJ2-1,TRBV27,few,TRBD1,CASSSAGTGYNEQFF,TGTGCCAGCAGTTCCGCCGGGACAGGATACAATGAGCAGTTCTTC
TRBJ2-1,TRBV3-1,few,NA,CASSQDEQFF,TGTGCCAGCAGCCAAGATGAGCAGTTCTTC
TRBJ2-1,TRBV6-5,NA,TRBD2,CASSYAVLAGGPGGDEQFF,TGTGCCAGCAGTTACGCCGTACTAGCGGGAGGCCCGGGGGGAGATGAGCAGTTCTTC
TRBJ1-2,TRBV10-3,NA,NA,CAISEADSYGYTF,TGTGCCATCAGTGAGGCGGACAGCTATGGCTACACCTTC
TRBJ1-5,TRBV9,NA,TRBD1,CASSGGRDRGLSWTSQPQHF,TGTGCCAGCAGCGGAGGACGGGACAGGGGTCTCTCATGGACATCACAGCCCCAGCATTTT
TRBJ2-7,TRBV12-3/TRBV12-4,NA,NA,CASSFSGVSNYEQYF,TGTGCCAGCAGTTTTTCAGGGGTTTCGAATTACGAGCAGTACTTC
TRBJ1-4,TRBV10-3,NA,NA,CAIREGENEKLFF,TGTGCCATCAGGGAGGGAGAAAATGAAAAACTGTTTTTT
TRBJ2-3,TRBV7-9,many,NA,CASSLETDHTDTQYF,TGTGCCAGCAGCTTAGAGACAGACCACACAGATACGCAGTATTTT
TRBJ2-1,TRBV19,few,NA,CASSMVGGYEQFF,TGTGCCAGTAGTATGGTTGGGGGATATGAGCAGTTCTTC
TRBJ2-3,TRBV12-3/TRBV12-4,NA,NA,CASSLTNTQYF,TGTGCCAGCAGTTTGACTAATACGCAGTATTTT
TRBJ2-5,TRBV3-1,NA,NA,CASSQGGPFETQYF,TGTGCCAGCAGCCAGGGAGGTCCTTTTGAGACCCAGTACTTC
TRBJ2-5,TRBV14,NA,NA,CASSRDGGQRF,TGTGCCAGCAGCCGGGACGGGGGCCAGCGGTTC
TRBJ2-1,TRBV12-3/TRBV12-4,few,NA,CASSPPGLVRVNEQFF,TGTGCCAGCAGTCCGCCGGGGCTAGTAAGGGTCAATGAGCAGTTCTTC
TRBJ2-1,TRBV5-4,NA,TRBD2,CASSLGTSKNEQFF,TGTGCCAGCAGCCTCGGGACTAGTAAAAATGAGCAGTTCTTC
TRBJ1-1,TRBV4-3,few,NA,CASSQEQGITEAFF,TGCGCCAGCAGCCAAGAGCAGGGTATCACTGAAGCTTTCTTT
TRBJ2-5,TRBV12-3/TRBV12-4,few,NA,CASSFVVETQYF,TGTGCCAGCAGTTTTGTAGTAGAGACCCAGTACTTC
TRBJ2-5,TRBV20-1,once,NA,CSARRDFGRETQYF,TGCAGTGCTAGGAGGGACTTCGGCCGGGAGACCCAGTACTTC
TRBJ2-5,TRBV12-3/TRBV12-4,NA,NA,CASSAIGTLVETQYF,TGTGCCAGCAGTGCCATCGGGACCCTCGTCGAGACCCAGTACTTC
TRBJ2-3,TRBV14,NA,NA,CASAGIGTQYF,TGTGCCAGCGCGGGAATCGGTACGCAGTATTTT
TRBJ1-2,TRBV20-1,NA,TRBD1,CSAREVQGDGYTF,TGCAGTGCTAGAGAGGTCCAGGGGGATGGCTACACCTTC
TRBJ2-2,TRBV24-1,NA,NA,CATSDRRHGFANTGELFF,TGTGCCACCAGTGATCGTCGTCACGGTTTTGCGAACACCGGGGAGCTGTTTTTT
TRBJ1-4,TRBV6-1,NA,TRBD1,CASNDRGRIGEKLFF,TGTGCCAGCAATGACAGGGGCCGGATCGGTGAAAAACTGTTTTTT
TRBJ2-5,TRBV5-5,few,NA,CASRAGASQETQYF,TGTGCAAGCCGGGCAGGGGCTTCCCAAGAGACCCAGTACTTC
TRBJ2-5,TRBV25-1,few,NA,CASSEPAVGKETQYF,TGTGCCAGCAGTGAACCAGCGGTCGGTAAAGAGACCCAGTACTTC
TRBJ1-1,TRBV16,few,NA,CASSQSGTGNTEAFF,TGTGCCAGCAGCCAATCGGGCACGGGGAACACTGAAGCTTTCTTT
TRBJ1-3,TRBV28,few,NA,CAGSGNTIYF,TGTGCCGGCTCTGGAAACACCATATATTTT
TRBJ1-2,TRBV6-5,NA,NA,CASSRRGTHGYTF,TGTGCCAGCAGTCGGCGGGGGACGCATGGCTACACCTTC
TRBJ2-2,TRBV4-1,few,NA,CASSQVGGTGELFF,TGCGCCAGCAGCCAAGTCGGGGGAACCGGGGAGCTGTTTTTT
TRBJ1-1,TRBV12-5,NA,NA,CASGLSHGTEAFF,TGTGCTAGTGGTTTGAGTCACGGGACTGAAGCTTTCTTT
TRBJ2-7,TRBV7-2,NA,NA,CASSPRGAGYEQYF,TGTGCCAGCAGCCCTAGGGGGGCCGGCTACGAGCAGTACTTC
TRBJ2-7,TRBV4-1,NA,NA,CASSQDAGILYEQYF,TGCGCCAGCAGCCAAGACGCCGGGATACTCTACGAGCAGTACTTC
TRBJ2-4,TRBV7-2,NA,NA,CVSSFVGLKAKNIQYF,TGTGTCAGCAGCTTCGTCGGGCTGAAAGCCAAAAACATTCAGTACTTC
TRBJ2-1,TRBV9,few,NA,CASSDGTFNEQFF,TGTGCCAGCAGCGACGGGACTTTCAATGAGCAGTTCTTC
TRBJ2-5,TRBV7-9,many,NA,CASSLTLETQYF,TGTGCCAGCAGCTTAACGTTAGAGACCCAGTACTTC
TRBJ2-1,TRBV20-1,few,TRBD2,CSARDRPSGGHSYNEQFF,TGCAGTGCTAGAGATAGACCTAGCGGGGGTCATTCCTACAATGAGCAGTTCTTC
TRBJ2-7,TRBV10-3,few,NA,CAISESTYEQYF,TGTGCCATCAGTGAGTCGACCTACGAGCAGTACTTC
TRBJ2-1,TRBV27,few,NA,CASSGRGAGNEQFF,TGTGCCAGCAGTGGGAGGGGGGCTGGGAATGAGCAGTTCTTC
TRBJ2-3,TRBV2,few,NA,CASSEAVTRTDTQYF,TGTGCCAGCAGTGAAGCCGTGACCCGCACAGATACGCAGTATTTT
TRBJ2-7,TRBV29-1,NA,NA,CSVDSVAGSGEQYF,TGCAGCGTTGATTCCGTGGCGGGGTCGGGCGAGCAGTACTTC
TRBJ2-1,TRBV18,NA,NA,CASSPLPGSYNEQFF,TGTGCCAGCTCACCACTTCCCGGCTCCTACAATGAGCAGTTCTTC
TRBJ2-5,TRBV6-2/TRBV6-3,few,NA,CASSRTAGSETQYF,TGTGCCAGCAGTAGAACCGCGGGTTCAGAGACCCAGTACTTC
TRBJ1-5,TRBV7-9,NA,NA,CASSLVRWGDSNQPQHF,TGTGCCAGCAGCTTAGTCAGGTGGGGGGATAGCAATCAGCCCCAGCATTTT
TRBJ1-3,TRBV12-3/TRBV12-4,few,NA,CASTLGISGNTIYF,TGTGCCAGCACTCTAGGGATCTCTGGAAACACCATATATTTT
TRBJ1-2,TRBV21-1,NA,NA,CASKRFGGYTF,TGTGCCAGCAAGAGGTTTGGGGGCTACACCTTC
TRBJ2-4,TRBV7-9,NA,NA,CASSSQTGQNIQYF,TGTGCCAGCAGCTCCCAGACAGGCCAAAACATTCAGTACTTC
TRBJ2-3,TRBV6-2/TRBV6-3,NA,NA,CASTENPSSPTDTQYF,TGTGCCAGCACGGAGAATCCGTCCTCTCCCACAGATACGCAGTATTTT
TRBJ2-1,TRBV7-2,few,TRBD2,CASSLGGTTGEFF,TGTGCCAGCAGCTTAGGGGGGACTACCGGGGAGTTCTTC
TRBJ2-7,TRBV20-1,few,TRBD1,CSAESDRAPSYEQYF,TGCAGTGCCGAGTCTGACAGGGCACCATCCTACGAGCAGTACTTC